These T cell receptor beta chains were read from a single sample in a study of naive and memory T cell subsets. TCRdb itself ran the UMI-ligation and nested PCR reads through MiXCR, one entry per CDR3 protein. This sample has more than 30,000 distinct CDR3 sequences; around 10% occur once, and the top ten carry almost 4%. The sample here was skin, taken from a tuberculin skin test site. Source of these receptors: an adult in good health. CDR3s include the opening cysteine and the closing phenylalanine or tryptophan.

CDR3aa: CASSPEDVRNTEAFF
v_gene: TRBV3-1
j_gene: TRBJ1-1

CDR3aa: CASSSSGTVMGYTF
v_gene: TRBV5-6
j_gene: TRBJ1-2

CDR3aa: CSVTTPQAGGTFNEQFF
v_gene: TRBV29-1
j_gene: TRBJ2-1

CDR3aa: CASSHLLAGGKNEQFF
v_gene: TRBV3-1
j_gene: TRBJ2-1

CDR3aa: CASRDGGGQPQHF
v_gene: TRBV6-2/TRBV6-3
j_gene: TRBJ1-5

CDR3aa: CASSPRGAGGPYEQYF
v_gene: TRBV11-2
j_gene: TRBJ2-7

CDR3aa: CASSAEEYTPEAFF
v_gene: TRBV9
j_gene: TRBJ1-1

CDR3aa: CASSSPWTGEETQYF
v_gene: TRBV6-1
j_gene: TRBJ2-5

CDR3aa: CASSVARHTNYGYTF
v_gene: TRBV9
j_gene: TRBJ1-2

CDR3aa: CASSSGTGLFYTF
v_gene: TRBV7-2
j_gene: TRBJ1-2

CDR3aa: CATSSPVLTSTDTQYF
v_gene: TRBV15
j_gene: TRBJ2-3

CDR3aa: CASSSREETQYF
v_gene: TRBV28
j_gene: TRBJ2-5

CDR3aa: CASSVAASEVYGYTF
v_gene: TRBV9
j_gene: TRBJ1-2